The clone carrying this T cell receptor beta chain showed up just once. Data came from immunoSEQ multiplex PCR; TCRdb stores just in-frame clones and leaves some out. Of about 190,000 clones listed, approximately 87% are singletons. This sample is drawn from a study of blood T cell repertoires in COVID-19. The CDR3 is made up of 16 amino acids. Trimming took off 0 bases at V and 7 bases at J, with 19 bases between the two ends. Germline V gene lookup returns CDR1 LGHNA and CDR2 YSLEER. Specimen: peripheral blood. The genes are TRBV4-3 and TRBJ2-7; weak D call: TRBD1 (6 bases). The clonotype was recovered from a woman between 18 and 30 years old who had recovered from COVID-19. The CDR3 loop is CASSQDIEGLRGEQYF. CDR3 DNA sequence: TGCGCCAGCAGCCAAGATATTGAGGGATTAAGGGGGGAGCAGTACTTC.